These 15 T cell receptor beta chains came from one sample sequenced in a study of control samples from healthy donors and cancer patients. Assay: immunoSEQ multiplex PCR; the TCRdb copy retains only in-frame clones and omits some. The sample has about 51,000 clones, roughly nine tenths seen once. The sample consisted of PBMCs. The receptors originated from a man aged 35-49 years with colorectal cancer.

With regard to this clone: The junction does not match germline at one end; this may be a read error. Other DNA sequences in this sample translate to the same CDR3. This chain links TRBV7-7 with TRBJ2-1, with 9 bases that match TRBD2. Germline V gene sequence: CDR1 SSHAT, CDR2 FNYEAQ (reference sequence). CDR3 length: 18 residues. The CDR3 sequence: CASSEASGITTSYNEQFF. As DNA, the CDR3 is TGTGCTAGCAGCGAGGCTAGCGGGATAACAACTTCCTACAATGAGCAGTTCTTC.

CDR3 in amino acids: CASSVGLASYNEQFF. The DNA for the CDR3 is TGTGCCAGCAGCGTAGGGCTAGCGTCCTACAATGAGCAGTTCTTC. The chain employs TRBV9 and TRBJ2-1; maybe TRBD2 (6 bases). CDR1 is SGDLS and CDR2 is YYNGEE in the germline V gene. V lost 0 bases to trimming and J lost 1 base, with 8 bases between them. This CDR3 spans 15 amino acids.

The genes are TRBV7-9 and TRBJ2-1; D could derive from TRBD1 or TRBD2 (5 bases each). Germline CDR1 reads SEHNR; CDR2 reads FQNEAQ (reference sequence). The V and J ends lost 1 base and 3 bases respectively, with 7 bases between them. This CDR3 region has 14 residues. Here the CDR3 DNA reads TGTGCCAGCAGCTTAGTTGGGGGCTACAATGAGCAGTTCTTC. Translating gives CASSLVGGYNEQFF.

CDR3 bases: TGCGCCAGCAGCCAAGATTCGACGGGAGGGTACAATGAGCAGTTCTTC. Its translation is CASSQDSTGGYNEQFF. The genes are TRBV4-3 and TRBJ2-1; 8 positions agree with TRBD2. This CDR3 has 16 residues. The V segment lost 0 bases and the J segment 4 bases; nucleotides outside the gene matches: 5. Germline values: CDR1 LGHNA, CDR2 YSLEER.

The chain recombines TRBV7-9 with TRBJ2-6; D uncertain. From germline, CDR1 is SEHNR and CDR2 FQNEAQ (reference sequence). V was pared by 5 bases and J by 6 bases, with 14 bases between. The CDR3 is 15 residues long. CDR3 DNA: TGTGCCAGCAGCGCCAGGAAGGTAGTGGCCAACGTCCTGACTTTC. Amino acid sequence: CASSARKVVANVLTF. Using reference TRBV7-9 and TRBJ2-6 for the parts outside the CDR3, the full variable domain is DTGVSQNPRHKITKRGQNVTFRCDPISEHNRLYWYRQTLGQGPEFLTYFQNEAQLEKSRLLSDRFSAERPKGSFSTLEIQRTEQGDSAMYLCASSARKVVANVLTFGAGSRLTVL.

This CDR3 reads CASSLGPADTQYF. The CDR3 DNA follows: TGTGCCAGCAGCTTAGGTCCGGCAGATACGCAGTATTTT. This chain uses TRBV11-3 with TRBJ2-3; no reliable D call. The V end was cut by 1 base, the J end by 4 bases, with 6 bases between. The CDR3 runs 13 residues. Germline CDR1 is SGHNT and CDR2 is YENEEA.

This chain links TRBV29-1 with TRBJ2-3; D gene uncertain. Germline CDR1 is SQVTM and CDR2 is ANQGSEA. The CDR3 is made up of 13 amino acids. V lost 3 bases and J lost 4, with 11 bases in between. This chain's CDR3 is CSVEGKTPDTQYF. CDR3 nucleotides: TGCAGCGTTGAGGGGAAGACCCCAGATACGCAGTATTTT.

The chain recombines TRBV4-3 with TRBJ2-1; the match to TRBD1 covers 9 bases. Trimming cost V 4 bases and J 5 bases; bases outside gene matches: 9. CDR3 length: 16 residues. Per germline, CDR1 LGHNA and CDR2 YSLEER. CDR3 amino acids: CASSPGTGKRNNEQFF. The CDR3 region has the DNA TGCGCCAGCAGCCCAGGGACAGGGAAGAGAAACAATGAGCAGTTCTTC.

The rearrangement joins TRBV5-4 to TRBJ2-7; D perhaps matches TRBD2 (5 bases). Trimming cost V 4 bases and J 6 bases, with 14 bases left between them. Germline V lookup: CDR1 SGHNT, CDR2 YYREEE (reference sequence). CDR3 size: 13 residues. The CDR3 spells CASSPVGGREQYF. The CDR3 nucleotides read TGTGCCAGCAGCCCCGTAGGAGGACGCGAGCAGTACTTC.

This chain joins TRBV9 and TRBJ2-3, with 7 positions matching TRBD1. J lost 5 bases, V lost 3 bases, and 9 bases had no gene match. The CDR3 is 15 amino acids. From germline, CDR1 is SGDLS and CDR2 YYNGEE. The CDR3 nucleotides read TGTGCCAGCAGCGCCTCGACAGGGTTGATAGATACGCAGTATTTT. Encoded protein: CASSASTGLIDTQYF. The whole variable domain, filled in from reference TRBV9 and TRBJ2-3, reads DSGVTQTPKHLITATGQRVTLRCSPRSGDLSVYWYQQSLDQGLQFLIQYYNGEERAKGNILERFSAQQFPDLHSELNLSSLELGDSALYFCASSASTGLIDTQYFGPGTRLTVL.

The chain joins TRBV14 to TRBJ2-7, with 11 bases fitting TRBD2. Germline V CDR1 and CDR2: SGHDN, FVKESK. Trimming took 4 bases from V and 1 from J; bases not matched to a gene: 6. CDR3 length equals 16 residues. The CDR3 protein is CASSPAGTSGSYEQYF. The CDR3 nucleotides read TGTGCCAGCAGCCCGGCCGGGACTAGCGGATCCTACGAGCAGTACTTC.

The chain recombines TRBV6-1 with TRBJ2-2; TRBD2 matches 7 bases. The ends lost 0 bases at V and 7 bases at J; junction bases unmatched: 5. Germline lookup yields CDR1 MNHNS and CDR2 SASEGT. The CDR3 consists of 15 residues. As DNA, the CDR3 is TGTGCCAGCAGTGAAGCTCGACTAGCCGTCGGGGAGCTGTTTTTT. This translates into CASSEARLAVGELFF.

This chain links TRBV19 with TRBJ1-5; D not resolved. From germline, CDR1 is LNHDA and CDR2 SQIVND (reference sequence). The CDR3 covers 14 residues. The V end was cut by 2 bases, the J end by 0 bases, with 5 bases between. The CDR3 loop reads CASSIRDSNQPQHF. As DNA, the CDR3 is TGTGCCAGTAGTATAAGGGATAGCAATCAGCCCCAGCATTTT.

This chain links TRBV2 with TRBJ2-2; D unresolved. V dropped 5 bases and J dropped 3 bases, with 16 bases sitting between them. CDR1 is SNHLY, CDR2 FYNNEI, per germline. The CDR3 spans 16 residues. The CDR3 DNA follows: TGTGCCAGCAGTATGGCAAATGCGAGATACACCGGGGAGCTGTTTTTT. It yields the protein CASSMANARYTGELFF.

The gene calls are TRBV11-2 and TRBJ2-1; D possibly uses TRBD1 or TRBD2 (6 bases each). V gave up 5 bases and J gave up 0 bases, with 14 bases separating them. Germline CDR1 SGHAT, CDR2 FQNNGV. This CDR3 comprises 16 residues. CDR3 residues: CASSLQGTSSYNEQFF. The DNA for the CDR3 is TGTGCCAGCAGCCTTCAGGGGACTTCCTCCTACAATGAGCAGTTCTTC.